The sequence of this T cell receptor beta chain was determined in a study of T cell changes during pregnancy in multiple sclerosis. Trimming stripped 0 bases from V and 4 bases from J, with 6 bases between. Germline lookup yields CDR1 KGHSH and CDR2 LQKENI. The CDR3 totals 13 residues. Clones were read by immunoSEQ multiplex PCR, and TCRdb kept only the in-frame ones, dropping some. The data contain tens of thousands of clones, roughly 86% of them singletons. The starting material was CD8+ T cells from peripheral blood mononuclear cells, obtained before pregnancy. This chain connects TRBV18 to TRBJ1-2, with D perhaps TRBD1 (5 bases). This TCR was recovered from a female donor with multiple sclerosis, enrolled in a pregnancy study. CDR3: CASSPPGGYGYTF. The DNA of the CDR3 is TGTGCCAGCTCACCACCGGGGGGCTATGGCTACACCTTC.